The following is a T cell receptor beta chain sequence with its context. Its antigen is not known. This sample was taken from a study of T cell repertoires in cytomegalovirus infection. Study as a whole: Recently identified HLA-C-restricted and well-studied HLA-B-restricted CMV epitopes were used. In public TCR beta signatures, there were indications of both CMV infection and matching HLA type.

Study-level points and caveats: Within the response measured ex vivo, HLA-C-restricted CMV-specific TCR beta clonotypes were dominant. There were carriers of CMV plus the relevant HLA, and cumulative public TCR beta family frequency identified them.

The CDR3 spans 14 residues. In germline, CDR1 is SGHVT, CDR2 SQSDAQ. V was trimmed by 3 bases and J by 4 bases, leaving 12 bases between them. One entry per CDR3 protein results from TCRdb running MiXCR on the reads. Of 110,000 to 150,000 distinct CDR3 sequences in the sample, 25% to 35% were seen once. Sequencing used CD8+ T cells from cultured PBMCs, obtained from culture after CMV antigen stimulation. The origin of this receptor is a human donor in good health (CMV status not recorded). Some clones in this sample may be carry-over from other donors' samples. The J gene is TRBJ2-5, the V gene TRBV7-4; D may match TRBD1 or TRBD2 (6 bases each). In DNA, the CDR3 is TGTGCCAGCAGCTTTCCGGGGGCCGGAGAGACCCAGTACTTC. It encodes CASSFPGAGETQYF. Using reference TRBV7-4 and TRBJ2-5 for the parts outside the CDR3, the full variable domain is GAGVSQSPRYKVAKRGRDVALRCDSISGHVTLYWYRQTLGQGSEVLTYSQSDAQRDKSGRPSGRFSAERPERSVSTLKIQRTEQGDSAVYLCASSFPGAGETQYFGPGTRLLVL.